The subject of this entry is one T cell receptor (beta chain). Its antigen remains unidentified. The sample belongs to a study of blood T cells in healthy people across ages. Study-level findings and limits: Investigators treated diversity estimates from one million T cells as underestimates.

A J-beta primer mix and a sample-barcoded 5' primer were used in a second PCR of about 7 to 11 cycles. TCRdb processed the 5' RACE reads anew with MiXCR; each CDR3 protein has one entry. Among fewer than 950,000 distinct CDR3 sequences listed, about 34% were seen once. V lost 7 bases and J 5 bases, leaving 17 bases between the germline ends. Germline CDR1 is MDHEN and CDR2 is SYDVKM. CDR3 length equals 15 residues. The sample taken for sequencing was blood. The chain recombines TRBV28 with TRBJ2-2, with D unresolved. The sequence came from a young man in good health. The CDR3 region has the DNA TGTGCCAGCAAGCGCGGAGATCCTGTGACCGGGGAGCTGTTTTTT. This gives the protein CASKRGDPVTGELFF.